The 5 T cell receptor beta chains presented below share a single source sample, sequenced in a study of T cells in Graves' hyperthyroidism and ophthalmopathy. Amplification targeted TCR beta CDR3 regions from RNA transcripts. Using the HTBI primer set, a first-round RT-PCR was run on the TCR CDR3. TCRdb recomputed calls from the multiplex PCR reads with MiXCR, one row per CDR3 protein. Of about 200,000 distinct CDR3 sequences listed, around a sixth are singletons. The sample consisted of blood. The receptors come from a woman aged 50 to 60 with Graves' hyperthyroidism.

This clonotype was picked up a small number of times. The gene calls are TRBV11-1 and TRBJ2-2, with 9 bases matching TRBD2. V trimming: 5 bases; J trimming: 0 bases; junction bases outside the gene matches: 4. The CDR3 is 16 amino acids. Germline CDR1 and CDR2: SGHAT and FQDESV (reference sequence). This CDR3 is CASSLPSGANTGELFF. CDR3 in DNA: TGTGCCAGCAGCCTCCCTAGCGGGGCGAACACCGGGGAGCTGTTTTTT.

V gene TRBV19 combines with J gene TRBJ2-1; D is possibly TRBD1 (6 bases). This CDR3 region has 16 residues. Germline V lookup: CDR1 LNHDA, CDR2 SQIVND (reference sequence). V lost 2 bases to trimming and J lost 8 bases, with 19 bases between them. The CDR3 coding sequence is TGTGCCAGTAGTATACCAAACAGGGTCCTACCCTATGAGCAGTTCTTC. This codes for CASSIPNRVLPYEQFF. The entire variable domain, with the rest obtained from reference TRBV19 and TRBJ2-1, is as follows: DGGITQSPKYLFRKEGQNVTLSCEQNLNHDAMYWYRQDPGQGLRLIYYSQIVNDFQKGDIAEGYSVSREKKESFPLTVTSAQKNPTAFYLCASSIPNRVLPYEQFFGPGTRLTVL.

This clonotype was recorded a few times. The chain carries TRBV5-6 and TRBJ1-5; D perhaps matches TRBD1 (6 bases). V lost 6 bases and J lost 5, with 12 bases in between. CDR3 length: 13 residues. Germline V CDR1 and CDR2: SGHDT, YYEEEE. The CDR3 DNA reads TGTGCCAGCAACCAACAGGGCTATCAGCCCCAGCATTTT. It specifies CASNQQGYQPQHF. Full variable domain (remainder filled in from reference TRBV5-6 and TRBJ1-5): DAGVTQSPTHLIKTRGQQVTLRCSPKSGHDTVSWYQQALGQGPQFIFQYYEEEERQRGNFPDRFSGHQFPNYSSELNVNALLLGDSALYLCASNQQGYQPQHFGDGTRLSIL.

This chain uses TRBV19 with TRBJ2-7; no firm D call. CDR1 LNHDA and CDR2 SQIVND come from the germline V gene (reference sequence). CDR3 size: 14 residues. Trimming cost V 5 bases and J 3 bases, with 14 bases left between them. CDR3 region: CASSPGGPSYEQYF. The CDR3 nucleotides read TGTGCCAGTAGTCCGGGTGGCCCTAGCTACGAGCAGTACTTC.

This clonotype appeared a few times. V gene TRBV6-2 or TRBV6-3 combines with J gene TRBJ1-2; D is ambiguous. Germline values: CDR1 MNHEY, CDR2 SVGEGT. V lost 4 bases to trimming and J lost 5 bases, with 11 bases between them. The length of the CDR3 is 13 residues. CDR3 region: CASSFKTLYGYTF. CDR3 DNA: TGTGCCAGCAGTTTTAAGACCCTTTATGGCTACACCTTC.